The rows below give T cell receptor beta chains drawn from one sample of a study of T cells in Graves' hyperthyroidism and ophthalmopathy. TCRdb re-called the multiplex PCR reads through MiXCR, storing one row per CDR3 protein. The repertoire holds more than 350,000 distinct CDR3 sequences, 15% seen once, with about 31% in the top ten. What was sequenced was blood. The receptors here all came from a woman aged 25 to 45 with Graves' hyperthyroidism. The conserved cysteine and the conserved F or W are not part of the CDR3 here. Fields, in order: V gene, J gene, clone size, CDR3 protein. Clone size appears in some rows only: once, few, many, or a class for an expanded clone.

TRBV7-8	TRBJ2-5	many	ASSPGQNQETQY
TRBV2	TRBJ2-2	NA	ASIREGSSGELF
TRBV19	TRBJ1-6	NA	ASRVGTGYDNSPLH
TRBV6-5	TRBJ1-4	NA	ASSYSRVGEKLF
TRBV9	TRBJ2-2	NA	ASSQRGRRTNTGELF
TRBV5-1	TRBJ1-2	few	ASSFYLPTNYGYT
TRBV19	TRBJ2-2	NA	ASSRGIAATGELF
TRBV29-1	TRBJ2-1	NA	SVAWGGSRNEQF
TRBV30	TRBJ1-2	many	AWRDRDLVGSYGYT
TRBV30	TRBJ1-2	many	AWSHLVGPANYGYT
TRBV6-2/TRBV6-3	TRBJ2-1	NA	ASSISGTGSYNEQF
TRBV30	TRBJ2-1	many	ALEVGSYNEQF
TRBV7-2	TRBJ2-2	few	ASTPSGGAVGELF
TRBV20-1	TRBJ2-5	many	SARSPASAQETQY
TRBV3-1	TRBJ2-5	many	ASSQRSGGNQY
TRBV10-2	TRBJ2-2	few	ASSRTFQNTGELF
TRBV6-5	TRBJ2-6	NA	ASSYQGQGSSGANVLT
TRBV9	TRBJ2-5	few	ASSGTSGRGVETQY
TRBV11-2	TRBJ2-3	many	ASSTWTGGSTDTQY
TRBV5-1	TRBJ2-7	NA	ASSAGSEQY
TRBV5-5	TRBJ1-1	many	ASSPGQGGIVSNTEAF
TRBV20-1	TRBJ2-7	NA	SARLAGLYEQY
TRBV18	TRBJ2-5	few	ASSRDRTGETQY
TRBV2	TRBJ2-5	NA	ASSELGRVEETQY
TRBV5-8	TRBJ2-5	NA	ASRGLAGGPKTQY
TRBV6-1	TRBJ1-2	once	ASTKKVAAWYGYT
TRBV27	TRBJ2-7	many	ASSPRLAGAVMGQY
TRBV3-1	TRBJ1-2	NA	ASSQNREWDYGYT
TRBV10-3	TRBJ2-3	NA	AISDGWGTGSDTQY
TRBV27	TRBJ1-2	few	ASKPWTGRGGYT
TRBV28	TRBJ2-3	many	ASSSASGPRDTQY
TRBV3-1	TRBJ2-3	many	ASSQGGDPWTDTQY
TRBV9	TRBJ1-4	NA	ASSPHAGEKLF
TRBV5-1	TRBJ2-1	many	ASSPGGNNEQF
TRBV28	TRBJ2-7	many	ASRLAGGSYEQY
TRBV4-2	TRBJ1-1	few	ASSPHGDGAEAF
TRBV2	TRBJ2-1	many	ASSWTSGSRNEQF
TRBV24-1	TRBJ2-2	few	ATSDLQTGNTGELF
TRBV10-1	TRBJ2-5	NA	ASSEFTSGIETQY
TRBV14	TRBJ2-1	NA	ASSRAGTSGRSGNEQF
TRBV6-1	TRBJ1-6	few	ASIRDGNSPLH
TRBV19	TRBJ2-3	NA	ASSIGTSTSTDTQY
TRBV6-1	TRBJ1-4	few	ASTWDRRGNEKLF
TRBV19	TRBJ1-1	NA	ASRGTARNTEAF
TRBV9	TRBJ2-2	NA	ASSVRGDGNTGELF
TRBV7-2	TRBJ1-2	many	ASSLPGWLRYGYT